These 8 T cell receptor beta chains originate from one sample sequenced in a study of blood T cell repertoires in COVID-19. Clones were read by immunoSEQ multiplex PCR, and TCRdb kept only the in-frame ones, dropping some. The data contain 250,000 to 350,000 clones, roughly 87% of them seen just once; the ten biggest clones take up less than 6%. The source material was PBMCs or T cells enriched from blood (not recorded which). The receptor source for this set is a woman aged 30 to 39 who had recovered from COVID-19.

The chain employs TRBV5-1 and TRBJ2-5; D is possibly TRBD1 (6 bases). Germline V gives CDR1 SGHRS, CDR2 YFSETQ. Trimming removed 4 bases from V and 9 bases from J, with 10 bases in between. This CDR3 is built from 11 residues. This chain's CDR3 is CASSEDSAQYF. The DNA of the CDR3 is TGCGCCAGCAGCGAGGACAGCGCCCAGTACTTC.

The chain links TRBV7-2 to TRBJ1-3; D is perhaps TRBD1 (5 bases). The germline V and J ends were trimmed by 3 bases and 4 bases, with 16 bases remaining between them. The CDR3 sequence is 16 residues long. Germline V gene data show CDR1 as SGHTA and CDR2 as FQGNSA. CDR3 in DNA: TGTGCCAGCAGCTTTCCAGGGTTATCATCCGGAAACACCATATATTTT. Translated: CASSFPGLSSGNTIYF.

The rearrangement joins TRBV30 to TRBJ1-5; 11 bases line up with TRBD1. The CDR3 has 15 amino acids. Germline V gives CDR1 GTSNPN, CDR2 SVGIG (reference sequence). Unmatched junction bases numbered 5, after V lost 1 base and J lost 6 bases. CDR3 coding DNA: TGTGCCTGGAGTGGGACAGGGGGCTTGGGTCAGCCCCAGCATTTT. It is translated as CAWSGTGGLGQPQHF.

This chain links TRBV30 with TRBJ1-3; D is perhaps TRBD1 (5 bases). V was cut by 0 bases and J by 2 bases, with 11 bases left in between. Germline V gene data show CDR1 as GTSNPN and CDR2 as SVGIG (reference sequence). The CDR3 covers 15 residues. The CDR3 DNA reads as TGTGCCTGGAGTGTCGGACACCCAGCTGGAAACACCATATATTTT. The encoded protein is CAWSVGHPAGNTIYF.

The V gene is TRBV18, the J gene TRBJ2-6; D is perhaps TRBD1 (5 bases). V was shortened by 0 bases and J by 2 bases, with 11 bases between the two germline ends. In germline, CDR1 is KGHSH, CDR2 LQKENI. CDR3 length equals 17 residues. This CDR3 is CASSPPGRVAGANVLTF. CDR3 DNA sequence: TGTGCCAGCTCACCACCTGGCAGGGTAGCTGGGGCCAACGTCCTGACTTTC.

V and J are TRBV27 and TRBJ1-1; D might be TRBD1 (6 bases). The germline V gene has CDR1 MNHEY and CDR2 SMNVEV (reference sequence). This CDR3 region has 14 residues. The V end lost 2 bases, the J end lost 5 bases, and 12 bases lay between the germline ends. In nucleotides, the CDR3 is TGTGCCAGCAGTTTAGGGGGGGGCGAGACTGAAGCTTTCTTT. Translating it yields CASSLGGGETEAFF.

The V call is TRBV5-6, the J call TRBJ2-1; 8 bases match TRBD1. V lost 4 bases, J lost 3 bases, and 6 bases stayed unmatched. Per the germline V gene, CDR1 is SGHDT and CDR2 is YYEEEE. The CDR3 spans 15 residues. The CDR3 DNA reads as TGTGCCAGCAGCCCCGGGACAGGAGGCTACAATGAGCAGTTCTTC. Protein: CASSPGTGGYNEQFF.

V is TRBV6-6 and J is TRBJ1-1, with 9 positions matching TRBD1. Germline V gene lookup returns CDR1 MNHNY and CDR2 SVGAGI (reference sequence). The junction had 5 bases not matched to a gene; V was cut back by 6 bases and J by 6 bases. This CDR3 has 13 amino acids. The CDR3 region has the DNA TGTGCCAGCAGGCCACAGGGGGCGTCTGAAGCTTTCTTT. Translated, it gives CASRPQGASEAFF.